This T cell receptor (beta chain) is from a study of beta chain features in type 1 diabetes. The overall study: There were about 110,000,000 sorted cells examined across all samples.

Reverse transcription of all isolated RNA meant that expressed TCRB transcripts were sequenced. Clones were sequenced by immunoSEQ multiplex PCR, and TCRdb holds only the in-frame ones, with some missing. The data contain some 250,000 clones, 14% of them singletons. Study conclusions and caveats: Possibly, sequencing cDNA over-represented cells that had high TCR expression levels. Shorter templates may be favored by PCR, equally so in patients and controls. TCRB CDR3s were moderately but significantly shorter in Type 1 diabetes patients in all four CD4+ subsets.

The germline V gene has CDR1 SGHRS and CDR2 YFSETQ. The ends lost 0 bases at V and 2 bases at J; junction bases unmatched: 3. This CDR3 comprises 16 residues. This clone has a handful of counts. Its specificity is unknown. V usage is TRBV5-1 and J usage is TRBJ2-5; 11 bases are a match to TRBD2. The source material was naive CD4+ T cells from blood. The sequence derives from a man aged 25-40 years with type 1 diabetes. CDR3 residues: CASSLVASGGQETQYF. The CDR3 DNA reads as TGCGCCAGCAGCTTGGTGGCTAGCGGGGGGCAAGAGACCCAGTACTTC.